This is a list of T cell receptor beta chains from one sample in a study of T cell responses to AZD1222 COVID-19 vaccine. Sequenced by immunoSEQ multiplex PCR; TCRdb stores in-frame clones only, minus some. In the table there are more than 150,000 clones, 90% of which are singletons. The source was peripheral blood, collected 28 days after the second AZD1222 dose. All receptors derive from an adult who received the AZD1222 COVID-19 vaccine. CDR3s include the opening cysteine and the closing phenylalanine or tryptophan. Each record gives: D gene, V gene, J gene, clone size, CDR3 protein, CDR3 DNA. The D gene is left open where the match is weak. A clone size is listed for some rows: how often the clone was seen (once, few, many), or a class if it is expanded.

d_gene: NA; v_gene: TRBV5-1; j_gene: TRBJ1-3; abundance: NA; CDR3aa: CASSSGQGNTIYF; CDR3nt: TGCGCCAGCAGCTCCGGACAGGGAAACACCATATATTTT
d_gene: TRBD2; v_gene: TRBV30; j_gene: TRBJ2-1; abundance: NA; CDR3aa: CAWSPYGVAGGNEQFF; CDR3nt: TGTGCCTGGAGTCCTTATGGGGTAGCGGGAGGGAATGAGCAGTTCTTC
d_gene: NA; v_gene: TRBV3-1/TRBV3-2; j_gene: TRBJ1-5; abundance: NA; CDR3aa: CASSQDRRDHQPQHF; CDR3nt: TGTGCCAGCAGCCAAGATAGAAGGGACCATCAGCCCCAGCATTTT
d_gene: NA; v_gene: TRBV6-1; j_gene: TRBJ1-5; abundance: once; CDR3aa: CASSDGGAGNQPQHF; CDR3nt: TGTGCCAGCAGTGATGGGGGGGCTGGCAATCAGCCCCAGCATTTT
d_gene: TRBD1; v_gene: TRBV6-4; j_gene: TRBJ2-2; abundance: many; CDR3aa: CASSDHGQGDTGELFF; CDR3nt: TGTGCCAGCAGTGACCATGGACAGGGGGACACCGGGGAGCTGTTTTTT
d_gene: NA; v_gene: TRBV6-1; j_gene: TRBJ2-1; abundance: NA; CDR3aa: CASSEVVVTYNEQFF; CDR3nt: TGTGCCAGCAGTGAAGTTGTGGTAACCTACAATGAGCAGTTCTTC
d_gene: NA; v_gene: TRBV5-1; j_gene: TRBJ1-1; abundance: NA; CDR3aa: CASSLASADTEAFF; CDR3nt: TGCGCCAGCAGCTTGGCGTCAGCAGACACTGAAGCTTTCTTT
d_gene: NA; v_gene: TRBV4-1; j_gene: TRBJ2-5; abundance: NA; CDR3aa: CASSQGVWIQETQYF; CDR3nt: TGCGCCAGCAGCCAAGGTGTCTGGATCCAAGAGACCCAGTACTTC
d_gene: NA; v_gene: TRBV6-5; j_gene: TRBJ2-7; abundance: NA; CDR3aa: CASSLQGAEQYF; CDR3nt: TGTGCCAGCAGTCTACAGGGTGCCGAGCAGTACTTC
d_gene: NA; v_gene: TRBV18; j_gene: TRBJ1-5; abundance: NA; CDR3aa: CASSPVQLNQPQHF; CDR3nt: TGTGCCAGCTCACCAGTACAGCTAAATCAGCCCCAGCATTTT
d_gene: TRBD2; v_gene: TRBV19; j_gene: TRBJ2-7; abundance: NA; CDR3aa: CASSISASGSFYF; CDR3nt: TGTGCCAGTAGTATTTCAGCTAGCGGGTCTTTTTACTTC
d_gene: NA; v_gene: TRBV15; j_gene: TRBJ1-1; abundance: NA; CDR3aa: CATSREAGRDTEAFF; CDR3nt: TGTGCCACCAGCAGAGAGGCAGGGAGGGACACTGAAGCTTTCTTT
d_gene: NA; v_gene: TRBV7-9; j_gene: TRBJ1-1; abundance: NA; CDR3aa: CASSPGGEAFF; CDR3nt: TGTGCCAGCAGCCCGGGAGGTGAAGCTTTCTTT
d_gene: NA; v_gene: TRBV7-9; j_gene: TRBJ1-3; abundance: NA; CDR3aa: CASSPSGSFVSTGNTIYF; CDR3nt: TGTGCCAGCAGCCCTAGCGGGTCCTTCGTCTCAACTGGAAACACCATATATTTT
d_gene: NA; v_gene: TRBV5-1; j_gene: TRBJ1-4; abundance: NA; CDR3aa: CASSLGRVPNEKLFF; CDR3nt: TGCGCCAGCAGCTTGGGCAGGGTGCCTAATGAAAAACTGTTTTTT
d_gene: NA; v_gene: TRBV7-2; j_gene: TRBJ1-2; abundance: NA; CDR3aa: CASSLVLGTGKNYGYTF; CDR3nt: TGTGCCAGCAGCTTAGTCCTGGGAACGGGAAAGAACTATGGCTACACCTTC
d_gene: TRBD1; v_gene: TRBV15; j_gene: TRBJ1-5; abundance: once; CDR3aa: CATSRAGGNQPQHF; CDR3nt: TGTGCCACCAGCAGAGCAGGGGGGAATCAGCCCCAGCATTTT
d_gene: NA; v_gene: TRBV15; j_gene: TRBJ2-6; abundance: NA; CDR3aa: CATSRPAQGANVLTF; CDR3nt: TGTGCCACCAGCAGGCCGGCTCAGGGGGCCAACGTCCTGACTTTC
d_gene: TRBD1; v_gene: TRBV19; j_gene: TRBJ1-2; abundance: once; CDR3aa: CASSTRTGANYGYTF; CDR3nt: TGTGCCAGTAGTACCCGGACAGGGGCTAACTATGGCTACACCTTC
d_gene: NA; v_gene: TRBV6-2/TRBV6-3; j_gene: TRBJ2-2; abundance: NA; CDR3aa: CASSQPGGLKGELFF; CDR3nt: TGTGCCAGCAGTCAGCCCGGCGGGTTAAAGGGGGAGCTGTTTTTT
d_gene: NA; v_gene: TRBV11-2; j_gene: TRBJ2-2; abundance: NA; CDR3aa: CASSPGTGELFF; CDR3nt: TGTGCCAGCAGCCCCGGGACCGGGGAGCTGTTTTTT
d_gene: NA; v_gene: TRBV11-1; j_gene: TRBJ1-1; abundance: few; CDR3aa: CASSGRRAVAEAFF; CDR3nt: TGTGCCAGCAGCGGTAGGAGGGCGGTGGCTGAAGCTTTCTTT
d_gene: NA; v_gene: TRBV3-1/TRBV3-2; j_gene: TRBJ1-1; abundance: NA; CDR3aa: CASSHRALNTEAFF; CDR3nt: TGTGCCAGCAGCCACCGGGCCCTGAACACTGAAGCTTTCTTT
d_gene: NA; v_gene: TRBV6-2/TRBV6-3; j_gene: TRBJ2-3; abundance: NA; CDR3aa: CASTPSGIGTDTQYF; CDR3nt: TGTGCCAGCACCCCGTCGGGGATCGGCACAGATACGCAGTATTTT
d_gene: TRBD1; v_gene: TRBV5-1; j_gene: TRBJ2-3; abundance: NA; CDR3aa: CASSSRTGALPRYTDTQYF; CDR3nt: TGCGCCAGCAGCTCTAGGACAGGGGCCCTACCAAGATACACAGATACGCAGTATTTT
d_gene: TRBD1; v_gene: TRBV27; j_gene: TRBJ2-1; abundance: NA; CDR3aa: CASSRQGSYNEQFF; CDR3nt: TGTGCCAGCAGTAGACAGGGCTCCTACAATGAGCAGTTCTTC
d_gene: NA; v_gene: TRBV20-1; j_gene: TRBJ1-5; abundance: NA; CDR3aa: CSASTIDVGDSGNQPQHF; CDR3nt: TGCAGTGCTAGTACTATCGACGTGGGCGACTCTGGCAATCAGCCCCAGCATTTT
d_gene: NA; v_gene: TRBV7-8; j_gene: TRBJ1-1; abundance: once; CDR3aa: CASRGSIGAGTEAFF; CDR3nt: TGTGCCAGCAGAGGAAGTATAGGGGCGGGCACTGAAGCTTTCTTT
d_gene: NA; v_gene: TRBV2; j_gene: TRBJ2-7; abundance: NA; CDR3aa: CASKGLVASEQYF; CDR3nt: TGTGCCAGCAAGGGTTTGGTAGCTAGCGAGCAGTACTTC
d_gene: NA; v_gene: TRBV7-7; j_gene: TRBJ2-3; abundance: NA; CDR3aa: CASSALVGGDTQYF; CDR3nt: TGTGCCAGCAGCGCCTTAGTCGGCGGAGATACGCAGTATTTT
d_gene: NA; v_gene: TRBV6-5; j_gene: TRBJ1-6; abundance: NA; CDR3aa: CASWLSSYNSPLHF; CDR3nt: TGTGCCAGCTGGTTGAGCTCCTATAATTCACCCCTCCACTTT
d_gene: NA; v_gene: TRBV6-4; j_gene: TRBJ2-1; abundance: NA; CDR3aa: CASPWRPYSYNEQFF; CDR3nt: TGTGCCAGCCCCTGGAGGCCGTACTCCTACAATGAGCAGTTCTTC
d_gene: TRBD1; v_gene: TRBV3-1/TRBV3-2; j_gene: TRBJ1-1; abundance: NA; CDR3aa: CASSLRYDRAYTEAFF; CDR3nt: TGTGCCAGCAGCCTAAGATACGACAGGGCTTACACTGAAGCTTTCTTT
d_gene: NA; v_gene: TRBV2; j_gene: TRBJ2-7; abundance: NA; CDR3aa: CASSEKISYEQYF; CDR3nt: TGTGCCAGCAGTGAAAAGATCTCCTACGAGCAGTACTTC
d_gene: NA; v_gene: TRBV5-1; j_gene: TRBJ2-3; abundance: NA; CDR3aa: CASSLDASATDTQYF; CDR3nt: TGCGCCAGCAGCTTGGATGCTAGCGCGACAGATACGCAGTATTTT
d_gene: NA; v_gene: TRBV7-9; j_gene: TRBJ2-7; abundance: NA; CDR3aa: CASSLGVGIEQYF; CDR3nt: TGTGCCAGCAGCTTAGGAGTTGGGATCGAGCAGTACTTC
d_gene: NA; v_gene: TRBV28; j_gene: TRBJ1-2; abundance: NA; CDR3aa: CASKSGGDYGYTF; CDR3nt: TGTGCCAGCAAGAGTGGGGGGGACTATGGCTACACCTTC
d_gene: TRBD1; v_gene: TRBV29-1; j_gene: TRBJ1-2; abundance: NA; CDR3aa: CSVPTGRYGYTF; CDR3nt: TGCAGCGTTCCGACAGGGCGCTATGGCTACACCTTC
d_gene: NA; v_gene: TRBV6-5; j_gene: TRBJ1-1; abundance: NA; CDR3aa: CASTRGRGAFF; CDR3nt: TGTGCCAGCACTAGGGGGAGGGGAGCTTTCTTT
d_gene: NA; v_gene: TRBV30; j_gene: TRBJ1-1; abundance: NA; CDR3aa: CAWYTPEAFF; CDR3nt: TGTGCCTGGTACACCCCTGAAGCTTTCTTT
d_gene: NA; v_gene: TRBV24-1; j_gene: TRBJ2-3; abundance: NA; CDR3aa: CATSGRGSRGLDTQYF; CDR3nt: TGTGCCACCAGTGGGCGAGGGAGCAGGGGTTTAGATACGCAGTATTTT
d_gene: NA; v_gene: TRBV11-3; j_gene: TRBJ2-3; abundance: NA; CDR3aa: CASSPGGGTDTQYF; CDR3nt: TGTGCCAGCAGCCCCGGAGGGGGCACAGATACGCAGTATTTT